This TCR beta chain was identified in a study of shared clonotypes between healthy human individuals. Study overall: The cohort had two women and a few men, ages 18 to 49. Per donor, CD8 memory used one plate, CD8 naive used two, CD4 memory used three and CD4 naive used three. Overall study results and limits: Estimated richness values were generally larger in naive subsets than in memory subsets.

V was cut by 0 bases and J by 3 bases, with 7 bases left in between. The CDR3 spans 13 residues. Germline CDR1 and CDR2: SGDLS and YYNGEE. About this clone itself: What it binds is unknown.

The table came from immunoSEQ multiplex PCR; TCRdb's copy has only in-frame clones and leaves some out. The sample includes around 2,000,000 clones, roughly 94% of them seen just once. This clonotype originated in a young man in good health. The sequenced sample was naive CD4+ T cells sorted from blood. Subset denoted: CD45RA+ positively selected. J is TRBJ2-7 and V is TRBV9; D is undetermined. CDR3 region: CASSVGPYYEQYF. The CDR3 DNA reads TGTGCCAGCAGCGTAGGTCCCTACTACGAGCAGTACTTC. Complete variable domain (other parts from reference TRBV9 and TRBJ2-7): DSGVTQTPKHLITATGQRVTLRCSPRSGDLSVYWYQQSLDQGLQFLIQYYNGEERAKGNILERFSAQQFPDLHSELNLSSLELGDSALYFCASSVGPYYEQYFGPGTRLTVT.